This T cell receptor (beta chain) appears in the sequencing data of a study of blood T cell repertoires in COVID-19 (dated by TCRdb to the early 2020s). Regarding the complete study: Samples from collaborators originated in the United States, Italy and Spain and spanned both the acute and convalescent phases of COVID-19. The material from the prospective study consisted of cDNA or gDNA derived from T cells, B-cell-depleted T cells, or PBMCs. The repertoires were released in a freely available public database meant as a resource for research on the immune response to SARS-CoV-2. Where HLA class I and class II types were available, the types were taken from metadata supplied by the sample provider, not from assay-based typing. Sample metadata almost always included a de-identified subject ID, COVID-19 status, age in years and sex. Samples came from the ongoing ImmuneRACE study (first 160 participants) plus 1,254 subjects from 6 global collaborators. Subjects who had been exposed to COVID-19, were actively infected with it, or had recovered from it provided the deeply sampled blood TCRbeta repertoires that made up the dataset.

Concerning this clone: The clone's antigen remains unknown. Base qualities are missing; no much larger clone stands one base away.

The CDR3 sequence holds 15 residues, the cysteine and phenylalanine included. The only DNA kept is the CDR3, 45 bases in frame from the first base. Clipping removes 5 bases from V and 2 bases from J, with 5 as the unmatched junction base count. The CDR1 and CDR2 encoded by the germline V gene (reference sequence) are LNHDA and SQIVND. The study at large found these results: The quantity of clinical and demographic metadata differed by source and by participant and was supplied without curation.

TCRbeta CDR3 regions were amplified from genomic DNA by means of the immunoSEQ Assay, a bias-controlled multiplex PCR. The source study handled its data this way. The number of nucleated cells in each sample was estimated by amplification of reference gene primers within the assay. To quantify the absolute abundance of each unique TCRbeta CDR3 rearrangement, sequence reads were collapsed and filtered. Productive Simpson clonality was computed per sample as the square root of Simpson's diversity index over productive rearrangements. This immuneACCESS table, as held by TCRdb, lists in-frame sequences with V and J called but not all clones. Of the missing ones, under half trace to an unresolved V gene in checked studies; the others have no known cause. The V and J calls and clone size were taken over from that table, and D and trimming were inferred from the DNA. The sample data list roughly 35,000 clones, and approximately 80% of these were observed just once. Of the sample, roughly 7.4% falls within the top ten clones.

Collaborating institutions collected whole blood in K2EDTA tubes following their own protocols. For TCRbeta analysis, collaborator samples were shipped as frozen whole blood, as isolated PBMCs, or as DNA extracted from either sample type. The source of this sequence is a woman in her sixties or seventies with acute or convalescent COVID-19. Rearrangement joined TRBV19 to TRBJ2-2, with 7 bases matching TRBD1. Sequencing used peripheral blood. The CDR3 protein is CASSWTGANTGELFF. The sequenced DNA is TGTGCCAGTAGTTGGACAGGAGCCAACACCGGGGAGCTGTTTTTT.